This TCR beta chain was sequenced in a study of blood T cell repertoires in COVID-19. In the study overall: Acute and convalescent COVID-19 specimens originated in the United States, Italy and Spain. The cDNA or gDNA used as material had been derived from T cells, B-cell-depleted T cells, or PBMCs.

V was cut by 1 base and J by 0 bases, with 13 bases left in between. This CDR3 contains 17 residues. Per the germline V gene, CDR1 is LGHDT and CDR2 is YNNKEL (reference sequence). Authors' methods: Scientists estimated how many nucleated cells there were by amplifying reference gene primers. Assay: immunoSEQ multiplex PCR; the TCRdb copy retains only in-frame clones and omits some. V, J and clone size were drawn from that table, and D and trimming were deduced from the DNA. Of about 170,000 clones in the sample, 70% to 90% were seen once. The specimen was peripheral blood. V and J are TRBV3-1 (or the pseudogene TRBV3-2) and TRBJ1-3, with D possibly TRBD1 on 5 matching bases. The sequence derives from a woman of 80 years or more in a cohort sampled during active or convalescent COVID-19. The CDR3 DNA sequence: TGTGCCAGCAGCCAAGCCTCGGGACTGATCTCTGGAAACACCATATATTTT. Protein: CASSQASGLISGNTIYF.